Reported below is one T cell receptor beta chain. This clonotype appeared a few times. This clone's antigen is unknown. No base quality information exists; no much larger clone differs at one position. This sample was included in a study of vaccination and CD4 T cells after COVID-19 (dated by TCRdb to between 2021 and 2024). Broadly, across the study: Every convalescent patient had a positive nasal swab PCR test for SARS-CoV-2, with mild disease in 9 or 10 patients and severe disease in one. Participants got two doses of the Pfizer-BioNTech BNT162b2 vaccine (n=8) or two doses of the Moderna mRNA-1273 vaccine (n=2). Culture stimuli were overlapping spike peptide pools from SARS-CoV-2 and from the common cold coronaviruses HCoV-NL63, HCoV-OC43 and HCoV-229E. Post-COVID blood samples from convalescent patients were collected a median of roughly 100 days after diagnosis, with a range of roughly 35 to 180 days. Post-vaccine blood samples were collected a median of about 11 weeks after the second vaccine dose, ranging from about 12 to 241 days. As controls, cultures received a CEFX viral epitope pool (the positive control), an HIV-1 Nef peptide pool (the negative control), or no peptide at all. Six males and four females were included in the convalescent cohort, with two Hispanic individuals, seven Caucasians, two Asians and one multiracial person represented. In some eleven COVID-19 convalescent patients and a handful of infection-naive healthy vaccine recipients, researchers compared the spike-specific CD4+ TCR repertoire from before mRNA vaccination with the repertoire from after. Broader findings and caveats from the paper: The median number of SARS-CoV-2-reactive clonotypes rose from around 22 after infection to 35 to 45 after vaccination, but the change was not significant. In convalescent patients, a median about 86% of post-vaccine SARS-CoV-2-reactive clones were detected only after vaccination, suggesting vaccine-specific priming. Relatively few convalescent patients were included in the study, and early timepoints after natural infection were not analyzed. In convalescent patients, nearly all vaccine-specific clones (304 of 307) were found to be mono-reactive for SARS-CoV-2 spike rather than cross-reactive with common cold coronaviruses.

The treatment or condition label here, explained by the study, means: roughly ten-day PBMC culture with coronavirus spike peptide pools or control peptides (ViraFEST assay). The ViraFEST assay was used in the study, in which antigen-specific T cells were expanded with peptide pools and expanded clonotypes were subsequently identified by TCR sequencing. The positive SARS-CoV-2 PCR tests of the convalescent patients were dated from March to December 2020, before the Alpha, Beta and Delta variants emerged in the United States. Each well held millions of PBMCs cultured in IMDM containing about 5% human AB serum and approximately 9.8 IU/ml IL-2, with 8.5 to 10 ug/ml peptide pools added. Half of the culture medium was replaced with fresh IL-2-containing medium on days 3 and 7. After around 11 days of culture, CD4+ T cells were isolated by negative selection using the EasySep CD4+ T cell isolation kit. Ficoll-Paque Plus gradient centrifugation was used to isolate PBMCs from whole blood, and the isolated PBMCs were then either used fresh or cryopreserved at -140C. In general, triplicate wells were set up for every culture condition.

From V the trimming removes 6 bases and from J it removes 5 bases, while the gene matches leave 7 bases of the junction unaccounted for. Taken from the germline V gene, the CDR1 and CDR2 loops are SNHLY and FYNNEI. Spanning cysteine to phenylalanine, the CDR3 consists of 13 amino acids. Of the read, only the CDR3 DNA is kept; its 39 bases are in frame from base 1. Library construction relied on PCR. DNA from cultured CD4+ T cells was subjected to TCR sequencing with the Oncomine TCR Beta short-read assay at the Johns Hopkins FTIC core. The QIAamp micro DNA kit was used to extract genomic DNA from the cultured CD4+ T cells. Oncomine TCR Beta libraries from cultured CD4+ T cells were pooled using unique dual indexes and sequenced on an Illumina iSeq 100. Regarding the original processing steps: Non-productive sequences were filtered out, and CDR3s that did not start with C, did not end with F or W, or were shorter than 7 amino acids were discarded. The MANAFEST web application identified antigen-specific clonotypes by comparing peptide-stimulated wells against reference wells and other culture wells. To be called positive, a clone needed an FDR below 0.05, an odds ratio above 5, and a productive frequency above 0.1% in at least two of three replicate wells. Clonotypes that were significantly expanded in both SARS-CoV-2 spike wells and at least one common cold coronavirus spike condition were defined as cross-reactive. Using R version 3.6.1, CDR3 homology was evaluated through Levenshtein distances (stringdist) along with unrooted phylogenetic trees (ape). Using fastp trimming at Q25 and MiXCR clonotype assembly, TCRdb reanalyzed the public sequencing data and kept in-frame beta chains. Every CDR3 protein is listed once, alongside the most common genes and DNA of its rows. The V and J calls and clone size are TCRdb's, not the authors'. The sample table contains 3,500 to 4,500 distinct CDR3 sequences; only one count was recorded for more than 13% of them. In total, the top ten clones hold about a sixth of the sample.

The origin of this receptor is a human donor who had recovered from COVID-19. The V and J segments used are TRBV2 and TRBJ2-7; a stretch of 7 junction bases matches TRBD2. Sequencing used CD4+ T cells from blood, cultured in vitro. Here is the DNA: TGTGCCAGCAGGTGGGGGGGGAGGAACGAGCAGTACTTC. Translation gives CASRWGGRNEQYF. The entire variable domain, with the stretches around the CDR3 drawn from the reference TRBV2 and TRBJ2-7 proteins, is EPEVTQTPSHQVTQMGQEVILRCVPISNHLYFYWYRQILGQKVEFLVSFYNNEISEKSEIFDDQFSVERPDGSNFTLKIRSTKLEDSAMYFCASRWGGRNEQYFGPGTRLTVT.